A single sample is the source of the 11 T cell receptor beta chains below, sequenced in a study of T cell repertoires in cytomegalovirus infection. TCRdb recomputed calls from the reads with MiXCR, one row per CDR3 protein. The sample carries under 150,000 distinct CDR3 sequences, under 35% recorded once. Antigen specificity for these receptors is unknown. This specimen consisted of CD8+ T cells from cultured PBMCs, obtained from culture after CMV antigen stimulation. The receptors were gathered from a human donor in good health (CMV status not recorded). Some clones in this sample may be carry-over from other donors' samples.

This clonotype showed up just a few times. CDR3 nucleotides: TGCGCCAGCAGCCAAAAAGTTGACCGCGACGAGCAGTACTTC. Translation: CASSQKVDRDEQYF. The chain is built from TRBV4-1 and TRBJ2-7; no clear D. Germline CDR1 reads MGHRA; CDR2 reads YSYEKL. The ends were cut back, 2 bases at V and 5 bases at J, with 13 bases in the middle. The CDR3 has 14 amino acids.

This clonotype was counted between two and nine times. V and J are TRBV27 and TRBJ2-5; 9 nucleotides align to TRBD2. This CDR3 is built from 15 residues. CDR1 and CDR2 from the germline V gene are MNHEY and SMNVEV (reference sequence). After removal of 5 bases from V and 2 bases from J, the junction contained 6 bases not matched to a gene. CDR3: CASSPGLATQETQYF. The CDR3, as DNA: TGTGCCAGCAGTCCAGGACTAGCGACACAAGAGACCCAGTACTTC.

J is TRBJ1-5 and V is TRBV6-2 or TRBV6-3; D not resolved. The V gene lost 2 bases and the J gene lost 4 bases, with 9 bases spanning the gap. The CDR3 totals 14 residues. Germline loops: CDR1 MNHEY, CDR2 SVGEGT. The CDR3 coding sequence is TGTGCCAGCAGTTACCTCCAGGATAATCAGCCCCAGCATTTT. This codes for CASSYLQDNQPQHF.

V is TRBV19 and J is TRBJ2-1; weak D call: TRBD2 (5 bases). Trimming removed 1 base from V and 6 bases from J, with 10 bases in between. The CDR3 is 14 amino acids. In germline, CDR1 is LNHDA, CDR2 SQIVND (reference sequence). This CDR3 is CASSIGGLFNEQFF. CDR3 nucleotides: TGTGCCAGTAGTATAGGCGGACTCTTCAATGAGCAGTTCTTC.

This CDR3 reads CASSLEQGPVYGYTF. CDR3 DNA: TGTGCCAGCAGCTTAGAACAGGGCCCGGTCTATGGCTACACCTTC. The chain couples TRBV11-2 to TRBJ1-2, with D perhaps matching TRBD1 (6 bases). The germline gives CDR1 SGHAT, CDR2 FQNNGV. The V gene lost 0 bases and the J gene lost 4 bases, with 12 bases spanning the gap. The CDR3 loop spans 15 amino acids.

This chain connects TRBV11-2 to TRBJ2-7; TRBD2 aligns across 12 bases. After removal of 5 bases from V and 0 bases from J, the junction contained 8 bases not matched to a gene. The CDR3 has 17 residues. Germline V gives CDR1 SGHAT, CDR2 FQNNGV. The CDR3 protein is CASSPFGLAGYSYEQYF. The CDR3 nucleotides read TGTGCCAGCAGCCCCTTTGGACTAGCGGGGTACTCCTACGAGCAGTACTTC.

This chain joins TRBV11-2 and TRBJ2-7; possibly TRBD2 for D (6 bases). Per germline, CDR1 SGHAT and CDR2 FQNNGV. The CDR3 loop spans 15 amino acids. V was pared by 4 bases and J by 3 bases, with 16 bases between. The CDR3 loop reads CASSSTGGVLYEQYF. CDR3 in DNA: TGTGCCAGCAGCTCAACCGGCGGGGTCCTCTACGAGCAGTACTTC.

The genes are TRBV10-3 and TRBJ2-6; 8 bases are a match to TRBD1. The V and J ends lost 3 bases and 0 bases, in that order; junction bases with no gene match: 7. Per germline, CDR1 ENHRY and CDR2 SYGVKD. The CDR3 is 18 residues long. DNA for the CDR3: TGTGCCATCAGTGATGGACAGGGAGAAAGCTCTGGGGCCAACGTCCTGACTTTC. This gives the protein CAISDGQGESSGANVLTF.

This clonotype occurred many times. The genes are TRBV7-2 and TRBJ2-7, with TRBD2 matching over 15 bases. Germline V gene sequence: CDR1 SGHTA, CDR2 FQGNSA. The CDR3 contains 13 residues. J lost 12 bases, V lost 4 bases, and 4 bases had no gene match. Written as DNA, the CDR3 is TGTGCCAGCAGCTCCGGACTAGCGGGGGGGCTGTACTTC. It codes for CASSSGLAGGLYF.

The V gene is TRBV7-2, the J gene TRBJ2-7; 11 bases agree with TRBD1. This CDR3 contains 18 residues. Per germline, CDR1 SGHTA and CDR2 FQGNSA. The V segment lost 4 bases and the J segment 3 bases; nucleotides outside the gene matches: 14. This CDR3 reads CASSSREGQGGTYYEQYF. As DNA, the CDR3 is TGTGCCAGCAGCTCCAGAGAGGGACAGGGGGGGACTTACTACGAGCAGTACTTC.

This clonotype was counted between two and nine times. The CDR3 loop is CASSPRDRGDEQYF. As DNA, the CDR3 is TGTGCCAGCAGCCCCCGGGACAGGGGAGACGAGCAGTACTTC. The genes are TRBV7-9 and TRBJ2-7; 10 positions match TRBD1. The CDR3 loop spans 14 amino acids. With 5 bases clipped from V and 5 bases from J, the junction kept 6 bases outside the gene matches. Germline V gene lookup returns CDR1 SEHNR and CDR2 FQNEAQ (reference sequence).